These T cell receptor beta chains were read from a single sample in a study of tumor-infiltrating lymphocytes in oesophageal squamous cell carcinoma. TCRdb called the PCR reads again in MiXCR, with one record for every CDR3 protein. The repertoire has just under 20,000 distinct CDR3 sequences, approximately 39% of them found once; the top ten carry roughly 10%. The sequencing sample was made of normal esophageal tissue next to the tumor. The source is a male donor with esophageal squamous cell carcinoma. The CDR3 runs from the conserved cysteine through the conserved F or W. D genes are given only for firm matches. Part of the rows lack a size; the others show once, few, many or a class for expanded clones.

v_call: TRBV5-1
d_call: NA
clone_size: many
j_call: TRBJ2-1
cdr3_aa: CASMGVLSSYNEQFF
cdr3_nt: TGCGCCAGCATGGGAGTGCTGAGCTCCTACAATGAGCAGTTCTTC

v_call: TRBV7-8
d_call: TRBD2
clone_size: few
j_call: TRBJ2-3
cdr3_aa: CASSLLARVGRVADTQYF
cdr3_nt: TGTGCCAGCAGCCTCCTAGCCCGGGTCGGGAGGGTTGCAGATACGCAGTATTTT

v_call: TRBV5-1
d_call: NA
clone_size: many
j_call: TRBJ2-5
cdr3_aa: CASSPLTVGNWETQYF
cdr3_nt: TGCGCCAGCAGCCCCCTGACAGTGGGGAATTGGGAGACCCAGTACTTC

v_call: TRBV2
d_call: NA
clone_size: many
j_call: TRBJ2-3
cdr3_aa: CASIIGGSADTQYF
cdr3_nt: TGTGCCAGCATAATTGGGGGGTCCGCAGATACGCAGTATTTT

v_call: TRBV20-1
d_call: NA
clone_size: few
j_call: TRBJ2-4
cdr3_aa: CSARVGLAKNIQYF
cdr3_nt: TGCAGTGCTAGGGTCGGGCTAGCCAAAAACATTCAGTACTTC

v_call: TRBV6-1
d_call: NA
clone_size: NA
j_call: TRBJ2-7
cdr3_aa: CASSEPPTRVLHEQYF
cdr3_nt: TGTGCCAGCAGTGAACCCCCGACGCGGGTGTTGCACGAGCAGTACTTC

v_call: TRBV28
d_call: NA
clone_size: medium-sized
j_call: TRBJ2-1
cdr3_aa: CASNQNYNEQFF
cdr3_nt: TGTGCCAGCAATCAAAACTACAATGAGCAGTTCTTC

v_call: TRBV7-2
d_call: NA
clone_size: few
j_call: TRBJ2-1
cdr3_aa: CASSSDLFSYNEQFF
cdr3_nt: TGTGCCAGCAGCTCAGACTTGTTCTCCTACAATGAGCAGTTCTTC

v_call: TRBV7-9
d_call: NA
clone_size: medium-sized
j_call: TRBJ2-2
cdr3_aa: CASSRDANTGELFF
cdr3_nt: TGTGCCAGCAGCCGCGACGCGAACACCGGGGAGCTGTTTTTT

v_call: TRBV7-3
d_call: TRBD1
clone_size: few
j_call: TRBJ2-1
cdr3_aa: CASSWTGAYNEQFF
cdr3_nt: TGTGCCAGCAGCTGGACAGGGGCCTACAATGAGCAGTTCTTC

v_call: TRBV6-6
d_call: NA
clone_size: once
j_call: TRBJ2-3
cdr3_aa: CASRDSPATQYF
cdr3_nt: TGTGCCAGCAGGGACTCTCCAGCTACGCAGTATTTT

v_call: TRBV7-3
d_call: NA
clone_size: many
j_call: TRBJ2-1
cdr3_aa: CASSLGGWGEQFF
cdr3_nt: TGTGCCAGCAGCTTAGGGGGGTGGGGTGAGCAGTTCTTC

v_call: TRBV10-1
d_call: TRBD1
clone_size: NA
j_call: TRBJ2-1
cdr3_aa: CASSDRAGGANEQFF
cdr3_nt: TGCGCCAGCAGTGACCGTGCAGGGGGCGCCAATGAGCAGTTCTTC

v_call: TRBV11-2
d_call: TRBD1
clone_size: many
j_call: TRBJ1-2
cdr3_aa: CASSRGTVDGYTF
cdr3_nt: TGTGCCAGCAGCCGAGGGACAGTGGATGGCTACACCTTC

v_call: TRBV12-3/TRBV12-4
d_call: NA
clone_size: medium-sized
j_call: TRBJ2-1
cdr3_aa: CASSPGVEQFF
cdr3_nt: TGTGCCAGCAGCCCAGGAGTTGAGCAGTTCTTC